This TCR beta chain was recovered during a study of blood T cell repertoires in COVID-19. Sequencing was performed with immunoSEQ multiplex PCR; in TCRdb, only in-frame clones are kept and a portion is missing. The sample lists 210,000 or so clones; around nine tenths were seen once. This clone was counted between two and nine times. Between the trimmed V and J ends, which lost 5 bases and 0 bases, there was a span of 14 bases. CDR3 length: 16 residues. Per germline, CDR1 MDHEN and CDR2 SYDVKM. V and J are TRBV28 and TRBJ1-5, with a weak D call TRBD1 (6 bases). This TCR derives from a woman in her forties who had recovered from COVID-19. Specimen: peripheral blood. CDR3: CASSPGQFYSNQPQHF. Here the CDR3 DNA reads TGTGCCAGCAGTCCGGGACAATTTTATAGCAATCAGCCCCAGCATTTT. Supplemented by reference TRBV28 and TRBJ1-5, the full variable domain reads DVKVTQSSRYLVKRTGEKVFLECVQDMDHENMFWYRQDPGLGLRLIYFSYDVKMKEKGDIPEGYSVSREKKERFSLILESASTNQTSMYLCASSPGQFYSNQPQHFGDGTRLSIL.